This T cell receptor beta chain was found in a study of cytomegalovirus exposure and HLA in healthy donors. Profiled with immunoSEQ multiplex PCR; TCRdb holds only in-frame clones, not every one. The sample lists 280,000 or so clones; roughly 88% were seen once. The clonotype was recovered from a woman aged 18 to 35 in good health and CMV-seronegative. What was sequenced was PBMCs.

The CDR3 here is CASPLTTSNEQFF. The CDR3 nucleotides are TGTGCCAGCCCCTTGACAACCTCCAATGAGCAGTTCTTC. V usage is TRBV2 and J usage is TRBJ2-1, with D uncertain. Trimming pared 8 bases from V and 6 bases from J, leaving 14 bases between. The CDR3 covers 13 residues. From germline, CDR1 is SNHLY and CDR2 FYNNEI.